This T cell receptor (beta chain) is drawn from a study of Ad26.COV2.S vaccination and SARS-CoV-2 variants (TCRdb year 2021). Notes on the research overall: Vaccine-arm donors were drawn from COV1001, a multicentre, randomized, double-blind, placebo-controlled phase I-IIa trial of Ad26.COV2.S in healthy adults. Trial participants were randomized into five groups of five, in which low-dose or high-dose Ad26.COV2.S was given once or twice, or placebo was given on both occasions. Ad26.COV2.S was administered intramuscularly at 5 x 10^10 or 1 x 10^11 viral particles, either as a single shot or as two shots given 56 days apart. A total of 32 samples were included in the TCR-sequenced set, comprising around 20 Ad26.COV2.S vaccine recipients, 5 placebo recipients and 8 SARS-CoV-2 convalescent individuals. Investigators remained blinded to trial group allocation during experiments and outcome assessment. TCRbeta repertoire sequencing served as the tool for gauging how specific and how broad the SARS-CoV-2-reactive T cell receptors were following Ad26.COV2.S vaccination.

Turning to this clone: No cognate antigen has been identified for it. Nothing much larger sits one base from this clone, and base qualities are not available.

From the cysteine through the phenylalanine, the CDR3 covers 15 amino acids. The sequence is cut down to CDR3 DNA, 45 bases in frame from base 1. Taken from the germline V gene (reference sequence), the CDR1 and CDR2 loops are SGHKS and YYEKEE. V loses 4 bases at its end and J loses 0 bases; junction bases beyond the gene matches: 2. The full study reports these points: The study lacked the statistical power to compare responses across vaccine doses or regimens. Non-spike TCR breadth was comparable between vaccine and placebo recipients, consistent with the vaccine containing only spike. The authors noted that total T cell responses may have been underestimated by the TCR breadth and depth analyses. After vaccination, substantial breadth of spike-specific CD8+ and CD4+ T cell responses was reported. Ad26.COV2.S recipients had higher spike-specific TCR breadth than placebo recipients (P = 0.0014).

The intended sense of this specimen's treatment or condition label: around 19 received Ad26.COV2.S at low or high dose, single or two shots; several received placebo; per-sample allocation not given. For vaccine and placebo recipients, repertoires were sequenced using samples collected on day 63 after the first injection. Between 29 July and 7 August 2020, Cohort 1b enrolled about 27 adults aged 18-55 years at one site in Boston, USA. Ad26.COV2.S was a replication-incompetent adenovirus type 26 vector expressing a prefusion-stabilized SARS-CoV-2 spike protein from the original Wuhan strain. The immunoSEQ Assay was used to sequence TCRbeta CDR3 regions. After extraction, genomic DNA underwent amplification by bias-controlled multiplex PCR, followed by high-throughput sequencing. As for how the authors treated the data: Collapsing and filtering of sequences were performed to quantify the absolute abundance of each unique TCRbeta CDR3 region. T cell fraction was estimated by normalizing TCRbeta template counts to usable DNA, with usable DNA measured through amplification of reference genes found in all nucleated cells. Repertoire TCRs were annotated as SARS-CoV-2-specific by exact matching of V gene, CDR3 amino acid sequence and J gene to a known reactive TCR set. The reference SARS-CoV-2 TCR set was obtained from MIRA and was filtered for enrichment in COVID-19-positive ImmuneCODE repertoires, whereby public or cross-reactive TCRs were removed. Drawing on the MIRA antigens, annotated TCRs were analysed further at the level of specific ORF or position within ORF. Breadth was defined as the number of annotated unique rearrangements divided by the total number of unique productive rearrangements, and depth was defined as the summed frequency of the annotated unique rearrangements. Two-sided Wilcoxon rank-sum tests were used to compare TCR breadth between groups. TCRdb took this table from immuneACCESS and kept in-frame rearrangements with V and J called. Such tables lack part of the clones; where checked against another copy, unresolved V genes explain under half of the gap, and the rest is unexplained. V and J calls and clone size are given by that table; D and trimming were obtained from the DNA. This sample gives about 370,000 clones in total; 88% of them show up just once. Around 3.4% of the sample belongs to the ten largest clones.

The rearranged segments are TRBV5-5 and TRBJ1-2, with 11 bases in between that match TRBD1. The clonotype comes from a person aged 18-60 years who received the Ad26.COV2.S COVID-19 vaccine or a placebo. The sample consisted of peripheral blood, taken in a trial of Ad26.COV2.S vaccine versus placebo. The CDR3 protein sequence reads: CASSQGQGANYGYTF. DNA sequence: TGTGCCAGCAGCCAGGGACAGGGGGCTAACTATGGCTACACCTTC.